This record covers a single T cell receptor beta chain. This entry comes from a study of technical replicates of blood from a handful of donors. With 4 bases removed from V and 9 bases from J, the gap between germline ends came to 17 bases. Looked up from germline, CDR1 is SGHRS and CDR2 is YFSETQ. The CDR3 is 14 residues long. The assay was immunoSEQ multiplex PCR, and TCRdb's table has in-frame clones only and misses some. The data contain around 84,000 clones, about 92% of them singletons. The sample consisted of T cells isolated from PBMCs. The receptor was isolated from a human donor in good health. V usage is TRBV5-1 and J usage is TRBJ2-1; D is undetermined. CDR3 DNA sequence: TGCGCCAGCAGCCTCCCACTCGATTACGGTGAGCAGTTCTTC. It encodes CASSLPLDYGEQFF.